Listed here are 28 T cell receptor beta chains from one sample, sequenced in a study of CD4+ T cells in melanoma. Produced via immunoSEQ multiplex PCR; TCRdb's table is partial and in-frame only. The sample contains about 120,000 clones, roughly 90% of which appear only once. Sequencing used peripheral blood. All receptors come from a human donor with melanoma.

The rearrangement links TRBV7-2 to TRBJ2-3, with D possibly TRBD2 on 5 matching bases. V dropped 5 bases and J dropped 0 bases, with 15 bases sitting between them. CDR1 and CDR2 (germline): SGHTA, FQGNSA. The CDR3 runs 16 residues. CDR3 nucleotide sequence: TGTGCCAGCAGCCCACCGGGGTTCACTAGCACAGATACGCAGTATTTT. Amino acid sequence: CASSPPGFTSTDTQYF. The entire variable domain, with the rest obtained from reference TRBV7-2 and TRBJ2-3, is as follows: GAGVSQSPSNKVTEKGKDVELRCDPISGHTALYWYRQSLGQGLEFLIYFQGNSAPDKSGLPSDRFSAERTGGSVSTLTIQRTQQEDSAVYLCASSPPGFTSTDTQYFGPGTRLTVL.

The chain carries TRBV29-1 and TRBJ2-1; TRBD2 agrees at 10 bases. The germline V gene encodes CDR1 SQVTM and CDR2 ANQGSEA. After removal of 4 bases from V and 10 bases from J, the junction contained 7 bases not matched to a gene. CDR3 length equals 13 residues. The CDR3 region has the DNA TGCAGCGTTGGTAGCGGGGGGCCGGGAGAGCAGTTCTTC. Its translation: CSVGSGGPGEQFF.

This sequence joins TRBV2 and TRBJ2-5; the match to TRBD2 covers 11 bases. Germline V CDR1 and CDR2: SNHLY, FYNNEI. The CDR3 has 15 amino acids. The V gene end was trimmed by 8 bases and the J gene end by 5 bases; junction bases not matched to a gene: 10. CDR3 residues: CASGGSGGAGETQYF. CDR3 coding DNA: TGTGCCAGCGGCGGTAGCGGGGGGGCAGGGGAGACCCAGTACTTC.

The rearrangement links TRBV5-1 to TRBJ2-5; 8 bases map to TRBD2. Germline V gene sequence: CDR1 SGHRS, CDR2 YFSETQ. Unmatched junction bases numbered 6, after V lost 4 bases and J lost 4 bases. This CDR3 is built from 14 residues. The CDR3 sequence: CASSPGREGETQYF. The CDR3 DNA reads as TGCGCCAGCAGCCCCGGGAGGGAAGGAGAGACCCAGTACTTC.

The V gene is TRBV7-9, the J gene TRBJ2-7, with TRBD2 identical over 10 bases. The J segment lost 6 bases and the V segment lost 5 bases, leaving 10 bases of the junction unmatched. Germline lookup yields CDR1 SEHNR and CDR2 FQNEAQ (reference sequence). This CDR3 has 15 amino acids. CDR3 sequence: CASSRQSAGGTEQYF. CDR3 sequence (DNA): TGTGCCAGCAGCCGACAGTCAGCGGGAGGGACCGAGCAGTACTTC.

The rearrangement links TRBV6-1 to TRBJ2-7; D perhaps matches TRBD2 (5 bases). The V end was cut by 7 bases, the J end by 6 bases, with 22 bases between. Looked up from germline, CDR1 is MNHNS and CDR2 is SASEGT. The CDR3 consists of 15 residues. The CDR3 DNA reads TGTGCCAGCACCACCTCTGCGGGCCCGGCGGGCGAGCAGTACTTC. Amino acid sequence: CASTTSAGPAGEQYF.

The chain joins TRBV2 to TRBJ1-2; no definite D call. V dropped 8 bases and J dropped 2 bases, with 9 bases sitting between them. The CDR3 consists of 12 residues. Per germline, CDR1 SNHLY and CDR2 FYNNEI. CDR3 nucleotides: TGTGCCAGCGAGGACCAGAACTATGGCTACACCTTC. Residues: CASEDQNYGYTF.

This clone was seen only a few times. The chain couples TRBV19 to TRBJ2-2; D possibly corresponds to TRBD2 (7 bases). The length of the CDR3 is 14 residues. The V gene lost 5 bases and the J gene lost 6 bases, with 13 bases spanning the gap. Germline CDR1 and CDR2: LNHDA and SQIVND (reference sequence). CDR3 region: CASSWQGRAGELFF. DNA for the CDR3: TGTGCCAGTAGTTGGCAGGGGAGGGCCGGGGAGCTGTTTTTT.

This clone was seen just once. Written as DNA, the CDR3 is TGTGCCAGCCTAGACAGGGCCCCCTACGAGCAGTACTTC. Its translation is CASLDRAPYEQYF. The chain carries TRBV28 and TRBJ2-7; TRBD1 agrees at 7 bases. The J segment lost 2 bases and the V segment lost 8 bases, leaving 6 bases of the junction unmatched. CDR3 size: 13 residues. CDR1 is MDHEN, CDR2 SYDVKM, per germline.

J is TRBJ2-7 and V is TRBV19; a weak D match, TRBD1 (6 bases). In germline, CDR1 is LNHDA, CDR2 SQIVND (reference sequence). Trimming removed 3 bases at V and 0 bases at J, with 9 bases between. The length of the CDR3 is 14 residues. CDR3 loop: CASSIGRGSYEQYF. DNA of the CDR3: TGTGCCAGTAGTATTGGCAGGGGCTCCTACGAGCAGTACTTC.

The rearrangement links TRBV4-2 to TRBJ2-3, with 7 bases aligning to TRBD2. V shed 0 bases and J 1 base; nucleotides not matched to a gene: 7. CDR3 length equals 17 residues. In germline, CDR1 is LGHNA, CDR2 YNFKEQ. CDR3 region: CASSQEGGREGTDTQYF. For the CDR3, the DNA is TGTGCCAGCAGCCAAGAGGGGGGGAGGGAAGGCACAGATACGCAGTATTTT.

The gene calls are TRBV6-1 and TRBJ1-5, with D perhaps TRBD1 (6 bases). V was pared by 1 base and J by 4 bases, with 14 bases between. The CDR3 sequence is 16 residues long. Germline loops: CDR1 MNHNS, CDR2 SASEGT. The CDR3 loop reads CASSEGPGAGNQPQHF. In DNA, the CDR3 is TGTGCCAGCAGTGAAGGGCCGGGGGCAGGGAATCAGCCCCAGCATTTT.

The genes are TRBV5-1 and TRBJ2-5; D possibly corresponds to TRBD1 (5 bases). This CDR3 is built from 14 residues. V was trimmed by 1 base and J by 3 bases, leaving 10 bases between them. Germline V CDR1 and CDR2: SGHRS, YFSETQ. The CDR3 DNA follows: TGCGCCAGCAGCTTGTTAAGCAGGGAAGAGACCCAGTACTTC. This gives the protein CASSLLSREETQYF.

The chain recombines TRBV28 with TRBJ2-2, with D unresolved. Deletions cut 11 bases from V and 8 bases from J, with 18 bases between. This CDR3 contains 13 residues. CDR1 is MDHEN and CDR2 is SYDVKM in the germline V gene. CDR3 nucleotide sequence: TGTGCCGCTGGACCACCGGCCCCAGGGGAGCTGTTTTTT. Its translation: CAAGPPAPGELFF.

The chain combines TRBV6-5 with TRBJ2-7, with TRBD2 identical over 9 bases. J was trimmed by 2 bases and V by 5 bases; bases with no gene match: 4. The germline V gene has CDR1 MNHEY and CDR2 SVGAGI. The CDR3 extends over 14 amino acids. This chain's CDR3 is CASSPRLAAYEQYF. In nucleotides, the CDR3 is TGTGCCAGCAGTCCCCGACTAGCGGCCTACGAGCAGTACTTC.

This clone was seen more than once but under ten times. The genes are TRBV10-3 and TRBJ1-1; a weak D match, TRBD1 (6 bases). Between the trimmed V and J ends, which lost 4 bases and 5 bases, there was a span of 11 bases. CDR3 length equals 13 residues. Germline assignment: CDR1 ENHRY and CDR2 SYGVKD. The CDR3 DNA reads as TGTGCCATCAGTGCAGGGGTGGAGACTGAAGCTTTCTTT. Amino acid sequence: CAISAGVETEAFF.

This chain connects TRBV18 to TRBJ1-1; the match to TRBD1 covers 7 bases. Germline-derived CDR1 and CDR2 are KGHSH and LQKENI. V lost 3 bases and J lost 4; bases outside the gene matches: 11. The length of the CDR3 is 16 residues. The CDR3 reads CASSPFHLQGFTEAFF. The CDR3 nucleotides are TGTGCCAGCTCACCCTTTCACTTACAGGGGTTCACTGAAGCTTTCTTT.

The chain combines TRBV9 with TRBJ1-2; no clear D gene. Germline V gene lookup returns CDR1 SGDLS and CDR2 YYNGEE. The CDR3 is made up of 14 amino acids. The V gene lost 2 bases and the J gene lost 4 bases, with 12 bases spanning the gap. The chain's CDR3 is CASSVGPGAYGYTF. CDR3 nucleotide sequence: TGTGCCAGCAGCGTGGGCCCGGGAGCCTATGGCTACACCTTC.

The sample holds a few counts of this clone. The chain joins TRBV11-2 to TRBJ2-5, with D maybe TRBD1 (6 bases). V was trimmed by 4 bases and J by 1 base, leaving 10 bases between them. The germline gives CDR1 SGHAT, CDR2 FQNNGV. This CDR3 region has 14 residues. CDR3 sequence: CASSSLGGQETQYF. As DNA, the CDR3 is TGTGCCAGCAGCTCGCTAGGGGGCCAAGAGACCCAGTACTTC. Together with reference TRBV11-2 and TRBJ2-5, the CDR3 gives the full variable domain: EAGVAQSPRYKIIEKRQSVAFWCNPISGHATLYWYQQILGQGPKLLIQFQNNGVVDDSQLPKDRFSAERLKGVDSTLKIQPAKLEDSAVYLCASSSLGGQETQYFGPGTRLLVL.

This chain connects TRBV27 to TRBJ2-1; a weak D match, TRBD1 (6 bases). Trimming pared 6 bases from V and 2 bases from J, leaving 20 bases between. Germline V gene lookup returns CDR1 MNHEY and CDR2 SMNVEV (reference sequence). The CDR3 extends over 17 amino acids. The CDR3 is CASSSKGTSHTYNEQFF. DNA of the CDR3: TGTGCCAGCAGCTCGAAGGGGACATCCCATACCTACAATGAGCAGTTCTTC.

The chain has TRBV7-7 and TRBJ1-1; maybe TRBD1 (5 bases). The length of the CDR3 is 13 residues. Germline V gives CDR1 SSHAT, CDR2 FNYEAQ (reference sequence). The V and J ends lost 2 bases and 5 bases respectively, with 9 bases between them. The CDR3 loop reads CASSLNKGTEAFF. Here the CDR3 DNA reads TGTGCCAGCAGCTTAAACAAGGGGACTGAAGCTTTCTTT.

This rearrangement joins TRBV5-5 to TRBJ1-2; maybe TRBD1 (6 bases). This CDR3 has 16 amino acids. Looked up from germline, CDR1 is SGHKS and CDR2 is YYEKEE (reference sequence). With 4 bases removed from V and 8 bases from J, the gap between germline ends came to 24 bases. The CDR3 DNA reads TGTGCCAGCAGCGGGGGTTCAGGGACAACCCCGGGCGGCTACACCTTC. Translating it yields CASSGGSGTTPGGYTF.

V gene TRBV29-1 combines with J gene TRBJ2-1, with TRBD2 identical over 9 bases. This CDR3 spans 14 amino acids. The junction had 6 bases not matched to a gene; V was cut back by 4 bases and J by 5 bases. Germline V CDR1 and CDR2: SQVTM, ANQGSEA. CDR3 loop: CSVALAGIHNEQFF. CDR3 nucleotides: TGCAGCGTTGCCCTAGCGGGGATTCACAATGAGCAGTTCTTC.

The gene calls are TRBV7-9 and TRBJ2-7; no firm D call. The V gene's germline CDR1 is SEHNR and CDR2 FQNEAQ (reference sequence). The CDR3 extends over 12 amino acids. Between the trimmed V and J ends, which lost 6 bases and 2 bases, there was a span of 8 bases. The CDR3 nucleotides read TGTGCCAGCAGTCCCGACCCCTACGAGCAGTACTTC. It codes for CASSPDPYEQYF.

V gene TRBV5-8 combines with J gene TRBJ1-3; D unclear. Germline CDR1 reads SGHTS; CDR2 reads YDEGEE. This CDR3 has 18 amino acids. The ends were cut back, 4 bases at V and 0 bases at J, with 20 bases in the middle. The CDR3 DNA is TGTGCCAGCAGCCGTCTTCTAATTGGAGGCGGCTCTGGAAACACCATATATTTT. The encoded protein is CASSRLLIGGGSGNTIYF.

This rearrangement joins TRBV7-2 to TRBJ2-7; perhaps TRBD1 as D (6 bases). Germline values: CDR1 SGHTA, CDR2 FQGNSA. The CDR3 is 15 amino acids. Trimming took off 4 bases at V and 5 bases at J, with 18 bases between the two ends. CDR3 nucleotides: TGTGCCAGCAGCTCCACTTCGGGACAAGGAGACGAGCAGTACTTC. This gives the protein CASSSTSGQGDEQYF. The variable domain in full, with the rest retrieved from reference TRBV7-2 and TRBJ2-7, is GAGVSQSPSNKVTEKGKDVELRCDPISGHTALYWYRQSLGQGLEFLIYFQGNSAPDKSGLPSDRFSAERTGGSVSTLTIQRTQQEDSAVYLCASSSTSGQGDEQYFGPGTRLTVT.

The chain carries TRBV9 and TRBJ2-3; 9 nucleotides match TRBD2. The CDR3 consists of 17 residues. Germline CDR1 reads SGDLS; CDR2 reads YYNGEE. The ends lost 4 bases at V and 6 bases at J; junction bases unmatched: 15. In DNA form, the CDR3 reads TGTGCCAGCAGCAAGGGAACTAGCGGGCGTTCACAGGATACGCAGTATTTT. Its protein is CASSKGTSGRSQDTQYF. Combining the CDR3 with reference TRBV9 and TRBJ2-3 gives the whole variable domain DSGVTQTPKHLITATGQRVTLRCSPRSGDLSVYWYQQSLDQGLQFLIQYYNGEERAKGNILERFSAQQFPDLHSELNLSSLELGDSALYFCASSKGTSGRSQDTQYFGPGTRLTVL.

The chain is built from TRBV7-6 and TRBJ1-5, with D unclear. Trimming shortened V by 5 bases and J by 2 bases, and 10 bases separated the two germline ends. Germline CDR1 and CDR2: SGHVS and FNYEAQ. The CDR3 spans 14 residues. The CDR3 reads CASSLLLGNQPQHF. Written as DNA, the CDR3 is TGTGCCAGCAGCCTCCTTTTGGGCAATCAGCCCCAGCATTTT.